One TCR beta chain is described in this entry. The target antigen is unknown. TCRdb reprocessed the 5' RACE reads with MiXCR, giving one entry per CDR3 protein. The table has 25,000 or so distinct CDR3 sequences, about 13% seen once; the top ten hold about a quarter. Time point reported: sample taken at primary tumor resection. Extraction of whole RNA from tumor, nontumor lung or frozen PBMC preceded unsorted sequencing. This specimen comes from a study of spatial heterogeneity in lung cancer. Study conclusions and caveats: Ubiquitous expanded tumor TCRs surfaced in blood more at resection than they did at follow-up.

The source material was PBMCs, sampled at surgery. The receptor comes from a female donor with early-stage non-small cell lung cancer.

The CDR3 is CASSSHRSYEAFF. CDR3 DNA sequence: TGTGCCAGCAGCTCCCATCGTTCTTACGAAGCTTTCTTT. J is TRBJ1-1 and V is TRBV7-2; unclear D gene. CDR1 and CDR2 from the germline V gene are SGHTA and FQGNSA. Trimming pared 4 bases from V and 8 bases from J, leaving 14 bases between. The CDR3 covers 13 residues.